This T cell receptor (beta chain) was sequenced for a study of human T cells and chemical hapten exposure (dated by TCRdb to the early 2020s). For the wider study: Libraries were combined into a pool for sequencing, and differences in TCR yield between samples came mainly from small differences in library volumes within the pool. Peripheral blood TCR repertoire changes were tracked in vivo in alopecia patients during primary and secondary sensitization to the hapten diphenylcyclopropenone (DPC). From each blood RNA sample, both TCR alpha and TCR beta chains were sequenced.

The CDR3 sequence holds 16 residues, the cysteine and phenylalanine included. Only the CDR3 portion is preserved as DNA: 48 bases, with reading frame beginning at the first base. The germline V gene yields SGHAT for CDR1 and FQNNGV for CDR2. V loses 1 base of germline sequence and J loses 2 bases, and the interval between the two ends is 13 bases. The receptor library was made with RACE. TCRdb lists the instrument as NextSeq 500. During library preparation, unique molecular identifiers were attached to individual cDNA molecules so that TCRs could be counted in a quantitative, reproducible way. The authors processed their data as follows. A median of around 100,000 TCRs per sample was observed, with a range of about 20,000 to 750,000. V, J and CDR3 annotation of the TCR reads was carried out using the Decombinator software suite. For PS versus PT1 abundance plots, all samples were subsampled to the same number of TCRs (28,000). Expanded TCRs were defined as absent before sensitization and observed at least eight times at the 2-week time point. Through fastp at Q25 and MiXCR, TCRdb rebuilt clones from the public reads, retaining in-frame beta chains. CDR3 protein sequences are deduplicated, and each keeps its most common genes and DNA. None of the V and J calls come from the authors' own analysis; TCRdb made them. The sample includes some 45,000 distinct CDR3 sequences, with almost 4.5% observed a single time. Jointly, the top ten make up around 5.8% of the sample.

This clonotype was seen more than once but under ten times. Its antigen is currently not known. Base qualities are missing; no much larger clone stands one base away. Study-wide conclusions, independent of this receptor: After repeated subsampling, changes were observed in the strength of the expansion versus patch-test correlation and in the threshold at which the correlation became significant. No change with DPC sensitization was found in the number of TCRs above 1 in 1000 frequency, and no evidence of global repertoire structure alterations was found.

The time point tag for this specimen amounts to: healthy volunteer bleed at 2 weeks. Total RNA was isolated from unfractionated whole blood collected in Tempus Blood RNA tubes. About five healthy volunteers served as TCR sequencing controls and were bled at day 0, 2 weeks and 6 weeks. Recombination joined TRBV11-2 with TRBJ2-3, and the D gene may be TRBD1, 5 bases matching. The clonotype was recovered from a human donor in good health. Some clones in this sample may be carry-over from other donors' samples. The sequenced sample consisted of whole blood. CDR3 region: CASSLAWGRHTDTQYF. The DNA is TGTGCCAGCAGCTTAGCTTGGGGCAGACACACAGATACGCAGTATTTT.